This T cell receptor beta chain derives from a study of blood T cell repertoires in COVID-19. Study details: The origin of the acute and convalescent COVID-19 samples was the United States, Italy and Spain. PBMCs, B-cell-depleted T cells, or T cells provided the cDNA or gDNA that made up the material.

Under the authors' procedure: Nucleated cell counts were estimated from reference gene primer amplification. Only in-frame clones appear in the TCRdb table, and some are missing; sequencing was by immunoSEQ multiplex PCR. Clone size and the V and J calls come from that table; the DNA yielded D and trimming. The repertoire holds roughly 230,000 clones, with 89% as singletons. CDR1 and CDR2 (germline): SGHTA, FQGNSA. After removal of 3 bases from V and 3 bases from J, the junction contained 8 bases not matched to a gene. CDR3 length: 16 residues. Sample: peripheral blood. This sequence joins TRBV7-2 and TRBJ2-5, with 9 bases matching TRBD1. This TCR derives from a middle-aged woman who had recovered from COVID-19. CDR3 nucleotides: TGTGCCAGCAGCTTTCAGGGACAGGGTGGGGAAGAGACCCAGTACTTC. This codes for CASSFQGQGGEETQYF.